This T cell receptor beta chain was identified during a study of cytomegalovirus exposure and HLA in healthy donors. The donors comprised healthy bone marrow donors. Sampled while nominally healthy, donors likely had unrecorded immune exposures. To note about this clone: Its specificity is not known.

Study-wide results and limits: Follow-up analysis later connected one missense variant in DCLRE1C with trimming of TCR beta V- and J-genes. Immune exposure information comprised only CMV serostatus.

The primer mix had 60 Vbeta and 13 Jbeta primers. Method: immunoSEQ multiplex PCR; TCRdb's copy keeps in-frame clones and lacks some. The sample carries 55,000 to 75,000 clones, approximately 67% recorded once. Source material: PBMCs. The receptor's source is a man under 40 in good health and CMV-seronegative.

The CDR3 region has the DNA TGTGCCAGCAGCCCCACTAGCGGGGGGGCCGATACGCAGTATTTT. Its translation: CASSPTSGGADTQYF. The chain combines TRBV6-1 with TRBJ2-3; 13 bases are shared with TRBD2. The CDR3 is 15 amino acids. Germline V gene lookup returns CDR1 MNHNS and CDR2 SASEGT. V was pared by 6 bases and J by 6 bases, with 6 bases of the junction left unmatched.